This TCR beta chain was recorded in a study of OX40 agonist ivuxolimab in advanced cancers. The CDR3 contains 14 residues. Per the germline V gene, CDR1 is SEHNR and CDR2 is FQNEAQ (reference sequence). Trimming took off 2 bases at V and 0 bases at J, with 8 bases between the two ends. The data were produced by immunoSEQ multiplex PCR, yet TCRdb's version contains in-frame clones alone and is incomplete. The sample contains 40,000 to 45,000 clones, 75% to 90% of which appear only once. The chain couples TRBV7-9 to TRBJ2-7; D may correspond to TRBD1 or TRBD2 (5 bases each). This TCR came from an adult with an advanced solid tumor such as melanoma, head and neck, liver or kidney cancer. Sequences were derived from CD4+ or CD8+ T cells sorted from blood, sampled in a trial of the OX40 agonist ivuxolimab. Here the CDR3 reads CASSLTGTSYEQYF. As DNA, the CDR3 is TGTGCCAGCAGCTTAACGGGGACCTCCTACGAGCAGTACTTC. Filled out from reference TRBV7-9 and TRBJ2-7, the complete variable domain reads DTGVSQNPRHKITKRGQNVTFRCDPISEHNRLYWYRQTLGQGPEFLTYFQNEAQLEKSRLLSDRFSAERPKGSFSTLEIQRTEQGDSAMYLCASSLTGTSYEQYFGPGTRLTVT.